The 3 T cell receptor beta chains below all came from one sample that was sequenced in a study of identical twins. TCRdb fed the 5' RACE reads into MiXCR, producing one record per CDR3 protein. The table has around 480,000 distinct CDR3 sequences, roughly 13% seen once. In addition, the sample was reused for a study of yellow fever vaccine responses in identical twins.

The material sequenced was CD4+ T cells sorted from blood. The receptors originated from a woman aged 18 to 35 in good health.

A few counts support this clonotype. The CDR3 region is CAISESLGSSYNEQFF. DNA of the CDR3: TGTGCCATCAGTGAGTCGCTGGGGAGCTCCTACAATGAGCAGTTCTTC. The J gene is TRBJ2-1, the V gene TRBV10-3; possibly TRBD2 for D (5 bases). V dropped 0 bases and J dropped 0 bases, with 9 bases sitting between them. CDR1 and CDR2 (germline): ENHRY, SYGVKD. The CDR3 is made up of 16 amino acids.

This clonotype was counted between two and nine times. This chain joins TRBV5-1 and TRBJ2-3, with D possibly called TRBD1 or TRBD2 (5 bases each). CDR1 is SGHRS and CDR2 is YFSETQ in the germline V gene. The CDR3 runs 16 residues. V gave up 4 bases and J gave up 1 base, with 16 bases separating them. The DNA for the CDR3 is TGCGCCAGCAGCCCCGGGACCGCCACCCGCACAGATACGCAGTATTTT. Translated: CASSPGTATRTDTQYF.

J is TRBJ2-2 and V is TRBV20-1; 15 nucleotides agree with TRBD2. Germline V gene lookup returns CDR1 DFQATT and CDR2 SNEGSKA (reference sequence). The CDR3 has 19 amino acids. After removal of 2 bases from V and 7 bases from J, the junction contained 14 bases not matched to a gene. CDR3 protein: CSARFLVGLAGGLGGELFF. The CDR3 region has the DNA TGCAGTGCTAGATTTTTGGTCGGACTAGCGGGAGGGTTGGGCGGGGAGCTGTTTTTT.